This T cell receptor beta chain emerged from a study of a mutant IDH1 vaccine in newly diagnosed glioma. Study-wide context: The start of vaccination came 4-6 weeks after radiotherapy alone, or with temozolomide cycles. Patients' prior therapy spanned radiotherapy, temozolomide, or both; most underwent both. General observations from the study: Immune responses induced by vaccination arose in around 93% of the patients. It seemed that pseudoprogression was not linked to changes in the top peripheral T cell clonotypes.

Time point in this sample: week 35, safety follow-up. Every vaccine dose comprised 300 ug of mutant IDH1 20-mer peptide plus topical imiquimod. The data were produced by immunoSEQ multiplex PCR, yet TCRdb's version contains in-frame clones alone and is incomplete. This table holds about 32,000 clones, 82% found once. Germline lookup yields CDR1 MNHEY and CDR2 SVGAGI. This CDR3 comprises 14 residues. Trimming took 2 bases from V and 2 from J, leaving 8 bases between them. A note on this clone: Its matching antigen is unknown.

The sequencing used PBMCs, collected from a glioma patient whose treatment included an IDH1 peptide vaccine. The chain recombines TRBV6-5 with TRBJ2-3; no clear D gene. This clonotype was obtained from a woman aged 18-29 years with glioma. CDR3 nucleotides: TGTGCCAGCAGTTACGGGCCTTACACAGATACGCAGTATTTT. Protein: CASSYGPYTDTQYF.